The present T cell receptor beta chain was sequenced within a study of blood T cell repertoires in COVID-19. Study-wide background: The United States, Italy and Spain supplied acute and convalescent COVID-19 samples. From T cells, B-cell-depleted T cells, or PBMCs came the material, which was cDNA or gDNA.

This clone is labeled as medium-sized. Per the original methods: Cell counts per sample came from amplifying reference gene primers. Assay used: immunoSEQ multiplex PCR; TCRdb lists only in-frame clones, some missing. V, J and clone size were drawn from that table, and D and trimming were deduced from the DNA. Of 140,000 to 150,000 clones in the sample, over 65% were seen once. This receptor was identified in a human donor in a cohort sampled during active COVID-19. The sample consisted of peripheral blood.

CDR3 residues: CAISESLQGVSYEQYF. The CDR3 DNA sequence: TGTGCCATCAGTGAGTCACTACAGGGAGTCTCCTACGAGCAGTACTTC. This chain connects TRBV10-3 to TRBJ2-7; D is possibly TRBD1 (6 bases). This CDR3 spans 16 amino acids. The germline CDR1 and CDR2 sequences are ENHRY and SYGVKD. V gave up 0 bases and J gave up 0 bases, with 12 bases separating them.